A selection of T cell receptor beta chains follows, all from one sample in a study of identical twins. TCRdb passed the 5' RACE reads through MiXCR, listing each CDR3 protein once. The data contain 150,000 or so distinct CDR3 sequences, around 3.5% of them singletons. The sequencing sample was made of memory T cells sorted from blood. Receptors were obtained from a man between 18 and 29 years old in good health. CDR3s include the opening cysteine and the closing phenylalanine or tryptophan. A D gene is named only where the DNA matches it firmly. Expanded clones are given a class, and other clones once, few, many or no size at all.

V gene	J gene	clone size	D gene	CDR3 protein	CDR3 DNA
TRBV6-2/TRBV6-3	TRBJ2-6	many	.	CASSYSPSGANVLTF	TGTGCCAGCAGTTACTCACCGTCTGGGGCCAACGTCCTGACTTTC
TRBV7-2	TRBJ1-5	many	TRBD1	CASSEWTGAYQPQHF	TGTGCCAGCAGCGAGTGGACAGGGGCTTATCAGCCCCAGCATTTT
TRBV30	TRBJ1-2	.	TRBD1	CAWSGDRGNYGYTF	TGTGCCTGGAGTGGCGACAGGGGCAACTATGGCTACACCTTC
TRBV20-1	TRBJ2-2	many	.	CSAKDQNTGELFF	TGCAGTGCTAAGGACCAGAACACCGGGGAGCTGTTTTTT
TRBV28	TRBJ1-1	many	.	CASMAAGFTEAFF	TGTGCCAGCATGGCGGCGGGTTTTACTGAAGCTTTCTTT
TRBV6-1	TRBJ2-3	many	.	CASRGTTGTDTQYF	TGTGCCAGCAGGGGTACCACAGGCACAGATACGCAGTATTTT
TRBV20-1	TRBJ2-7	many	TRBD2	CSARDWLAGPEHSVNEQYF	TGCAGTGCTAGAGATTGGCTAGCGGGACCAGAGCATAGCGTCAACGAGCAGTACTTC
TRBV12-3/TRBV12-4	TRBJ2-3	many	TRBD2	CASRPSLAADTQYF	TGTGCCAGCAGACCTTCTCTAGCGGCAGATACGCAGTATTTT
TRBV11-3	TRBJ2-1	many	TRBD2	CASSLLAGLGQFF	TGTGCCAGCAGCCTGCTAGCGGGATTGGGGCAGTTCTTC
TRBV28	TRBJ2-1	many	TRBD1	CASSPPGTGTGTIREFF	TGTGCCAGCAGTCCTCCCGGGACAGGGACTGGGACTATAAGGGAGTTCTTC
TRBV9	TRBJ2-3	many	TRBD2	CASSAPSGRAYRGADTQYF	TGTGCCAGCAGCGCGCCTAGCGGGAGGGCCTACAGGGGTGCAGATACGCAGTATTTT
TRBV24-1	TRBJ2-3	once	TRBD2	CANSDSGLAGDPTLHTQYF	TGTGCCAACAGTGATTCAGGACTAGCGGGAGATCCGACTCTCCATACGCAGTATTTT
TRBV24-1	TRBJ2-2	many	.	CATRDRNTGELFF	TGTGCCACCAGGGACAGGAACACCGGGGAGCTGTTTTTT
TRBV18	TRBJ2-1	many	TRBD1	CASSPSNRGNEQFF	TGTGCCAGCTCACCATCCAACAGGGGTAATGAGCAGTTCTTC
TRBV3-1	TRBJ2-5	many	TRBD2	CASSQAGWTSGWREETQYF	TGTGCCAGCAGCCAAGCCGGTTGGACTAGCGGTTGGAGGGAAGAGACCCAGTACTTC
TRBV24-1	TRBJ2-1	many	.	CATSDSPGKSSYNEQFF	TGTGCCACCAGTGATTCCCCGGGAAAGAGCTCCTACAATGAGCAGTTCTTC
TRBV10-3	TRBJ2-5	many	TRBD2	CAISESKLANTKYF	TGTGCCATCAGTGAGTCGAAACTAGCGAATACAAAATACTTC
TRBV6-5	TRBJ1-5	many	.	CASSSVGGDQPQHF	TGTGCCAGCAGTTCCGTCGGGGGAGATCAGCCCCAGCATTTT
TRBV7-8	TRBJ2-2	many	TRBD1	CASSSDRGEGGELFF	TGTGCCAGCAGCTCCGACAGGGGCGAGGGCGGGGAGCTGTTTTTT
TRBV5-1	TRBJ2-3	many	.	CASRRGDDETQYF	TGCGCCAGCCGCCGAGGGGACGACGAAACGCAGTATTTT
TRBV7-2	TRBJ2-5	many	.	CASSVKASQETQYF	TGTGCCAGCAGCGTCAAGGCTTCCCAAGAGACCCAGTACTTC
TRBV20-1	TRBJ2-1	many	TRBD2	CSARGQAGGESSEQFF	TGCAGTGCTAGAGGACAAGCGGGAGGGGAATCTAGTGAGCAGTTCTTC
TRBV3-1	TRBJ2-7	many	TRBD2	CASSLSGGAYEQYF	TGTGCCAGCAGCCTCTCCGGGGGGGCCTACGAGCAGTACTTC
TRBV27	TRBJ2-1	many	TRBD2	CASSPWGGRWSSYNEQFF	TGTGCCAGCAGTCCCTGGGGCGGGAGATGGAGCTCCTACAATGAGCAGTTCTTC
TRBV9	TRBJ2-3	many	.	CASSVFGGPDTQYF	TGTGCCAGCAGCGTATTTGGGGGGCCGGATACGCAGTATTTT
TRBV7-2	TRBJ2-4	many	.	CASSLRTIAKNIQYF	TGTGCCAGCAGCCTCCGGACAATAGCCAAAAACATTCAGTACTTC
TRBV6-2/TRBV6-3	TRBJ2-7	.	TRBD2	CASSYSFGTSGREAYEQYF	TGTGCCAGCAGTTACTCGTTTGGGACTAGCGGGAGGGAGGCCTACGAGCAGTACTTC
TRBV7-9	TRBJ2-1	.	TRBD1	CASSIGQGEVGEQFF	TGTGCCAGCAGTATAGGACAGGGGGAAGTCGGTGAGCAGTTCTTC
TRBV28	TRBJ2-2	many	.	CASSSVVGELFF	TGTGCCAGCAGTTCAGTGGTCGGAGAGCTGTTTTTT
TRBV3-1	TRBJ2-1	many	.	CASSNRGNEQFF	TGTGCCAGCAGCAATAGAGGCAATGAGCAGTTCTTC
TRBV20-1	TRBJ2-1	many	.	CSARSGDIYNEQFF	TGCAGTGCTAGATCCGGGGACATATACAATGAGCAGTTCTTC
TRBV12-3/TRBV12-4	TRBJ1-2	many	.	CASSFHRVLSNYGYTF	TGTGCCAGCAGTTTTCACAGGGTCCTCTCTAACTATGGCTACACCTTC
TRBV5-1	TRBJ2-7	few	.	CASSLALRAYEQYF	TGCGCCAGCAGCTTGGCCCTTCGGGCCTACGAGCAGTACTTC